The rows below give T cell receptor beta chains drawn from one sample of a study of cytomegalovirus exposure and HLA in healthy donors. Measured with immunoSEQ multiplex PCR; TCRdb has only the in-frame clones, and not every one. In the table there are roughly 97,000 clones, 73% of which are singletons. Sequenced material: PBMCs. These receptors came from a man aged 35 to 55 in good health and CMV-seronegative. CDR3s include the opening cysteine and the closing phenylalanine or tryptophan. The D gene is left open where the match is weak. The size entry is marked missing in some rows and otherwise reads once, few, many or a size class.

TRBD1,TRBV4-2,.,TRBJ1-4,TGTGCCAGCAGCCGCGACAGGGCGCATAATGAAAAACTGTTTTTT,CASSRDRAHNEKLFF
.,TRBV11-3,.,TRBJ1-1,TGTGCCAGCAGCTTTTCCAGGGAAACTGAAGCTTTCTTT,CASSFSRETEAFF
.,TRBV2,.,TRBJ1-6,TGTGCCAGCAGTGATAGGGGAAACTCACCCCTCCACTTT,CASSDRGNSPLHF
.,TRBV25-1,few,TRBJ2-2,TGTGCCAGCAGTGAATACCAGAACACCGGGGAGCTGTTTTTT,CASSEYQNTGELFF
TRBD1,TRBV4-1,.,TRBJ2-1,TGCGCCAGCAGCCCGGGTCCGGGACAGGGGTACAATGAGCAGTTCTTC,CASSPGPGQGYNEQFF
TRBD1,TRBV6-5,.,TRBJ1-1,TGTGCCAGCAGTTTCGGGACAGGGCAAAATGAAGCTTTCTTT,CASSFGTGQNEAFF
.,TRBV7-2,.,TRBJ2-1,TGTGCCAGCAGCTTAATTTTGAGGTTCTCCTACAATGAGCAGTTCTTC,CASSLILRFSYNEQFF
.,TRBV15,few,TRBJ2-3,TGTGCCACCAGCATACACACAGATACGCAGTATTTT,CATSIHTDTQYF
.,TRBV7-6,.,TRBJ2-7,TGTGCCAGCAGCTTTCATACCAAGAGCTCCTACGAGCAGTACTTC,CASSFHTKSSYEQYF
TRBD2,TRBV25-1,.,TRBJ2-5,TGTGCCAGCAGTGCTACGGGACTACGCCAAGAGACCCAGTACTTC,CASSATGLRQETQYF
.,TRBV6-7,.,TRBJ2-7,TGTGCCAGCAGACAGGACAGCTCCTTC,CASRQDSSF
.,TRBV6-5,.,TRBJ2-5,TGTGCCAGCAGTTACTCTCCACAGAAAGAGACCCAGTACTTC,CASSYSPQKETQYF
.,TRBV27,.,TRBJ2-3,TGTGCCAGCAGTTTATCGGTAGCCGGCACAGATACGCAGTATTTT,CASSLSVAGTDTQYF
TRBD1,TRBV5-4,.,TRBJ2-3,TGTGCCAGCAGCTTGGGACTCCCAGGGGGCGCACATACGCAGTATTTT,CASSLGLPGGAHTQYF
TRBD1,TRBV28,.,TRBJ2-7,TGTGCCAGCAGTGTCCAGACAGGGGGACGCTCCTACGAGCAGTACTTC,CASSVQTGGRSYEQYF
TRBD2,TRBV30,.,TRBJ2-3,TGTGCCTTAGCGGGGGGTAGAACAGATACGCAGTATTTT,CALAGGRTDTQYF
TRBD2,TRBV7-8,.,TRBJ2-3,TGTGCCAGCAAGCTAGCGGGGGCTACCACAGATACGCAGTATTTT,CASKLAGATTDTQYF
.,TRBV6-5,.,TRBJ1-3,TGTGCCAGCACGACAGGATACTCTGGAAACACCATATATTTT,CASTTGYSGNTIYF
.,TRBV5-1,.,TRBJ2-1,TGCGCCAGCAGCCGCGGGGCCTTCAATGAGCAGTTCTTC,CASSRGAFNEQFF
TRBD1,TRBV9,few,TRBJ1-1,TGTGCCAGCAGCGCTGACACGGGACAGAAAGCTTTCTTT,CASSADTGQKAFF
.,TRBV15,.,TRBJ1-5,TGTGCCACCAGCAGAGTCTCAGGCTCGTATCAGCCCCAGCATTTT,CATSRVSGSYQPQHF
TRBD1,TRBV28,.,TRBJ1-2,TGTGCCAGCAGTTCGTGGGACAGGGATAACTATGGCTACACCTTC,CASSSWDRDNYGYTF
TRBD1,TRBV4-1,few,TRBJ2-1,TGCGCCAGCAGCCAACCGAGCTGGACAGGAGCGTCCTACAATGAGCAGTTCTTC,CASSQPSWTGASYNEQFF
.,TRBV2,.,TRBJ1-2,TGTGCCAGCAGAGCCAGTGGACAGACGAACTATGGCTACACCTTC,CASRASGQTNYGYTF
TRBD1,TRBV10-3,few,TRBJ1-2,TGTGCCATCAGAGAGACAGGGATGCTCTATGGCTACACCTTC,CAIRETGMLYGYTF
TRBD1,TRBV6-6,.,TRBJ1-1,TGTGCCAGCTCAACAGGGGGCGCTTTTATATCCACTGAAGCTTTCTTT,CASSTGGAFISTEAFF
.,TRBV18,once,TRBJ1-2,TGTGCCAGCTCACCCTCGGGTATCAATAACTATGGCTACACCTTC,CASSPSGINNYGYTF
TRBD1,TRBV5-1,.,TRBJ2-7,TGCGCCAGCAGCCTAAGACAGGGGCGGCTACAAGAGCAGTACTTC,CASSLRQGRLQEQYF
TRBD2,TRBV7-9,once,TRBJ2-1,TGTGCCAGCAGCTTTCTGAGCGGGGGGGCGTACAATGAGCAGTTCTTC,CASSFLSGGAYNEQFF
.,TRBV29-1,few,TRBJ2-3,TGCAGCGTGATCTCAGGGTTGCCGCAGTATTTT,CSVISGLPQYF
.,TRBV6-5,.,TRBJ1-2,TGTGCCAGCAGCCAGTTCGAGGACTATGGCTACACCTTC,CASSQFEDYGYTF
.,TRBV15,.,TRBJ1-1,TGTGCCACCAGCAGAGTCGGGGGGGGGCTACCTGAAGCTTTCTTT,CATSRVGGGLPEAFF
TRBD1,TRBV9,once,TRBJ2-7,TGTGCCAGCAGGGGGGGACAGGGAAAGTACTTC,CASRGGQGKYF
.,TRBV27,.,TRBJ2-7,TGTGCCAGCAGTTTCGGGGGAATCGAGCAGTACTTC,CASSFGGIEQYF
.,TRBV4-2,.,TRBJ2-1,TGTGCCAGCAGCCTGAGACACGATGAGCAGTTCTTC,CASSLRHDEQFF
.,TRBV15,.,TRBJ2-1,TGTGCCACCAGCAATATACAGCCCTACAATGAGCAGTTCTTC,CATSNIQPYNEQFF
.,TRBV9,.,TRBJ1-1,TGTGCCAGCAGCGTCGGGGGTTTAGTCCAGAACACTGAAGCTTTCTTT,CASSVGGLVQNTEAFF
TRBD1,TRBV5-1,.,TRBJ2-3,TGCGCCAGCAGACGACAGGGGGGGACAGATACGCAGTATTTT,CASRRQGGTDTQYF
.,TRBV4-2,once,TRBJ1-2,TGTGCCAGCAGCCATATGACAACGTACGATGGCTACACCTTC,CASSHMTTYDGYTF
TRBD1,TRBV28,.,TRBJ2-7,TGTGCCAGCAGTGAGGACAGGGGGCACTACGAGCAGTACTTC,CASSEDRGHYEQYF
.,TRBV2,.,TRBJ2-7,TGTGCCAGCAGAACGGGGGAGTCCCCCTTGCAGTACTTC,CASRTGESPLQYF
.,TRBV4-1,few,TRBJ1-4,TGCGCCAGCAAGTCAGTTGCAACTAATGAAAAACTGTTTTTT,CASKSVATNEKLFF
TRBD2,TRBV18,.,TRBJ2-3,TGTGCCAGCGTTTACACGGGACTACCCTCAGATACGCAGTATTTT,CASVYTGLPSDTQYF
TRBD1,TRBV18,.,TRBJ1-3,TGTGCCAGCTCACCAGGAGGGGGCATTGGAAACACCATATATTTT,CASSPGGGIGNTIYF
TRBD1,TRBV5-6,.,TRBJ1-1,TGTGCCAGCAGGGACAGGGGGAACACTGAAGCTTTCTTT,CASRDRGNTEAFF
.,TRBV29-1,few,TRBJ2-1,TGCAGCGTTGAAGAACCGGGTAATTTTTACGAGTTCAATGAGCAGTTCTTC,CSVEEPGNFYEFNEQFF
TRBD1,TRBV4-2,.,TRBJ1-3,TGTGCCAGCAGCCAAGAGCAGGGGGCCATTGGAAACACCATATATTTT,CASSQEQGAIGNTIYF
.,TRBV5-6,.,TRBJ1-4,TGTGCCAGCAGCTTGGTTGGGTCCGGGGATGAAAAACTGTTTTTT,CASSLVGSGDEKLFF
TRBD2,TRBV5-1,.,TRBJ2-7,TGCGCCAGCAGCCCGGGTGCGGGGGGGGGATCCTACGAGCAGTACTTC,CASSPGAGGGSYEQYF
.,TRBV2,few,TRBJ1-2,TGTGCCAGCAGGTCTCAATTCTTACAGGTCCGGGTCCACTATGGCTACACCTTC,CASRSQFLQVRVHYGYTF